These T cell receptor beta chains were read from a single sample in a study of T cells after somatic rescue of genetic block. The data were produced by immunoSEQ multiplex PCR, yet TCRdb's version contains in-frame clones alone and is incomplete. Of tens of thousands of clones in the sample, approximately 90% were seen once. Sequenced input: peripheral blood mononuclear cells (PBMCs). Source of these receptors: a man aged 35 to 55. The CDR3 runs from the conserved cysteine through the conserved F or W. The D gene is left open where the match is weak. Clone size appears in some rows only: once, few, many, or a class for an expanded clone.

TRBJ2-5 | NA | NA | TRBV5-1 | TGCGCCAGCAGATGGACAATTCAAGAGACCCAGTACTTC | CASRWTIQETQYF
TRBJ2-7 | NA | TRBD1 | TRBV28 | TGTGCCAGCAGTCCTCGACAGGGCCGGGGTTCCTACGAGCAGTACTTC | CASSPRQGRGSYEQYF
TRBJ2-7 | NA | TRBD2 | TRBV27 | TGTGCCAGCAGGTGGACCGGGACTAGCGAGACCGAGCAGTACTTC | CASRWTGTSETEQYF
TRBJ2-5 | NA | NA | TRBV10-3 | TGTGCCATAGCGGCGGGACCTAACCAAGAGACCCAGTACTTC | CAIAAGPNQETQYF
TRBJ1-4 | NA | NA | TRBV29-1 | TGCAGCGTTGAAGATCCTGCTAGTGGGGGGAGGAAACTGTTTTTT | CSVEDPASGGRKLFF
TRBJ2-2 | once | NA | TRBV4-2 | TGTGCCAGCAGCCTCCTTGGGGCGGGATACACGAACACCGGGGAGCTGTTTTTT | CASSLLGAGYTNTGELFF
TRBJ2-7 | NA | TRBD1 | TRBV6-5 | TGTGCCAGCAGTCGGGACAGGGGAAACGAGCAGTACTTC | CASSRDRGNEQYF
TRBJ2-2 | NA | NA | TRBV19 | TGTGCCAGTAGTATGTCAAGCGTGAACACCGGGGAGCTGTTTTTT | CASSMSSVNTGELFF
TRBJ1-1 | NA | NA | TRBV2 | TGTGCCAGCAGTCTTGGATGGGAGACTGAAGCTTTCTTT | CASSLGWETEAFF
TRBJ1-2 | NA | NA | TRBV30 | TGTGCCTGGAGTCTAACAGACTATGGCTACACCTTC | CAWSLTDYGYTF
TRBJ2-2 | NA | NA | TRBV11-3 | TGTGCCAGCACGGGGGCGGGCACCGGGGAGCTGTTTTTT | CASTGAGTGELFF
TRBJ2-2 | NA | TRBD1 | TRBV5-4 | TGTGCCAGCAGCCTGGGACAGGGAAACACCGGGGAGCTGTTTTTT | CASSLGQGNTGELFF
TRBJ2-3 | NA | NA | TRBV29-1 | TGCAGCGCCCTCGGGGGTAGGGGTGCTAGCACAGATACGCAGTATTTT | CSALGGRGASTDTQYF
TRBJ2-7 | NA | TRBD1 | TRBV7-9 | TGTGCCAGCAGCTTAGGTCCAGGGGGCGCTTATGGCGAGCAGTACTTC | CASSLGPGGAYGEQYF
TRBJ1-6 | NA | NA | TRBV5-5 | TGTGCCAGCAGCTTCGGGCAACTTAATTCACCCCTCCACTTT | CASSFGQLNSPLHF
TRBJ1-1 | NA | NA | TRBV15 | TGTGCCACCAGCAGAGTCTACACTGAAGCTTTCTTT | CATSRVYTEAFF
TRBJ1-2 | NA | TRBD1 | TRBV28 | TGTGCCAGCAGTTTACCGGGGACAGAGGGGGCTAACTATGGCTACACCTTC | CASSLPGTEGANYGYTF
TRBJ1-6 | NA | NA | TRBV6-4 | TGTGCCAGCGCGGACAGACCAAATTCACCCCTCCACTTT | CASADRPNSPLHF
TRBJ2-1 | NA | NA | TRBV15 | TGTGCCACCAGCAGAGTCAGGGATTACAATGAGCAGTTCTTC | CATSRVRDYNEQFF
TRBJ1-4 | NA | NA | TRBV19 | TGTGCCAGTAGACGAGAGGGTGTTGAAAAACTGTTTTTT | CASRREGVEKLFF
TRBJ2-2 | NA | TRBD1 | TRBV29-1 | TGCAGCGCTGGCTGGACAGGGGGCGAGCTGTTTTTT | CSAGWTGGELFF
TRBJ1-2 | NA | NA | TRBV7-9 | TGTGCCAGCAGCTATGGGCGGAACTATGGCTACACCTTC | CASSYGRNYGYTF
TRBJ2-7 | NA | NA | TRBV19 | TGTGCCAGTAGTCTACGACAGCGGTACGACGAGCAGTACTTC | CASSLRQRYDEQYF
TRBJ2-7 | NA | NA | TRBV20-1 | TGCAGTGCTCGGTGGACCTACGAGCAGTACTTC | CSARWTYEQYF
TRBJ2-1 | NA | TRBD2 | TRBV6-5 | TGTGCCAGCAGTTACTCGATCTCCCTAGCGGGGAATGAGCAGTTCTTC | CASSYSISLAGNEQFF
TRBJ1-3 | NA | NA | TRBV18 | TGTGCCAGCTCACCAACACAGACGCTCTCTGGAAACACCATATATTTT | CASSPTQTLSGNTIYF
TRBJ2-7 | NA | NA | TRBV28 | TGTGCCAGCGGAGGAACAGGCCCCTTCTACGAGCAGTACTTC | CASGGTGPFYEQYF
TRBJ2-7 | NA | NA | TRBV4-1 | TGCGCCAGCAGCCAAGGAATTACAAGCGGCTACGAGCAGTACTTC | CASSQGITSGYEQYF
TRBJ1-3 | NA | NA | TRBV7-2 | TGTGCCAGCAGCTTAATGGGAAACTCTGGAAACACCATATATTTT | CASSLMGNSGNTIYF
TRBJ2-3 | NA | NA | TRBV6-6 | TGTGCCAGCAGTTACGGGAGATTTACAGGCACAGATACGCAGTATTTT | CASSYGRFTGTDTQYF
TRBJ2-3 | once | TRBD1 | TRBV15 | TGTGCCACCAGCAGAGATGGGACAGGGGCAGGAGATACGCAGTATTTT | CATSRDGTGAGDTQYF
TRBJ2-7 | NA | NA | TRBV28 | TGTGCCAGCACGGCAGATCTGGGCGAGCAGTACTTC | CASTADLGEQYF
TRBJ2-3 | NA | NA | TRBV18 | TGTGCCAGCTCATCAACAGGACGCACAGATACGCAGTATTTT | CASSSTGRTDTQYF
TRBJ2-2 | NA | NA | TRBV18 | TGTGCCAGCTCACCACCCGGGGAGCTGTTTTTT | CASSPPGELFF
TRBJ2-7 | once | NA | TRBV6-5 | TGTGCCAGCAGTTACTCTGGTTCAGGGGCCTACGAGCAGTACTTC | CASSYSGSGAYEQYF
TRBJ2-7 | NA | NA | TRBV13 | TGTGCCAGCAGCTTTGGGCATTCCGGCGAGCAGTACTTC | CASSFGHSGEQYF
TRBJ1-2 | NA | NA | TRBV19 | TGTGCCAGTAGTACCAGAGGGGCTAACTATGGCTACACCTTC | CASSTRGANYGYTF
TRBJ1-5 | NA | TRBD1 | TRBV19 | TGTGCCAGTAGTATAGGGGCGGCGGGAGGGGGCCAGCCCCAGCATTTT | CASSIGAAGGGQPQHF
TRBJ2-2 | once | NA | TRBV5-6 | TGTGCCAGCAGCTTGGGCCTAGGGGGCACCGGGGAGCTGTTTTTT | CASSLGLGGTGELFF
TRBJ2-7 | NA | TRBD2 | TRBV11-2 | TGTGCCAGCAGTTCAATCCTTGGGCGGGAGGTCTGGGGGGAGCAGTACTTC | CASSSILGREVWGEQYF
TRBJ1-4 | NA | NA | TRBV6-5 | TGTGCCAGCAGTGGCATGGGCCCAGAGGGTGAAAAACTGTTTTTT | CASSGMGPEGEKLFF